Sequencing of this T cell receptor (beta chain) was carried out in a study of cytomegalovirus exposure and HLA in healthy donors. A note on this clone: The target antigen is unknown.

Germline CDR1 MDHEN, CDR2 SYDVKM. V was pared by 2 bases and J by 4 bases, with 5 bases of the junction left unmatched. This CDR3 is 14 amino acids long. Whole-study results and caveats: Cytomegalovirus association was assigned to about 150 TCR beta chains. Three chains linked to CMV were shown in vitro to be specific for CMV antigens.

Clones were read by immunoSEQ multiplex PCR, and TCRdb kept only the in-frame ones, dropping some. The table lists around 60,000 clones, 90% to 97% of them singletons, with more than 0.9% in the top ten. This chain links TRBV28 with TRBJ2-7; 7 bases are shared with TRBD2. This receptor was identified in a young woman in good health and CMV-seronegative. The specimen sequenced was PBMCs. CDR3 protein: CASSLLAEGYEQYF. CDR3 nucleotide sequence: TGTGCCAGCAGTTTACTAGCGGAGGGTTACGAGCAGTACTTC.